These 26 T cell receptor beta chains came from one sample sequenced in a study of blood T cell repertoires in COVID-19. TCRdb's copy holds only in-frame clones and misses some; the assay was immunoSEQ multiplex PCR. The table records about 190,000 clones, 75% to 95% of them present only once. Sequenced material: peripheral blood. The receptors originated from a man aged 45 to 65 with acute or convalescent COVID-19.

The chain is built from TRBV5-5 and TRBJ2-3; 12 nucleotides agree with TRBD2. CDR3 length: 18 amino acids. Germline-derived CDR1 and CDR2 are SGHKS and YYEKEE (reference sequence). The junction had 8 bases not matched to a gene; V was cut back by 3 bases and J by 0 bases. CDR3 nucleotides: TGTGCCAGCAGCTACCTAGCGGGGGGGCGTCCTAGCACAGATACGCAGTATTTT. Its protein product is CASSYLAGGRPSTDTQYF.

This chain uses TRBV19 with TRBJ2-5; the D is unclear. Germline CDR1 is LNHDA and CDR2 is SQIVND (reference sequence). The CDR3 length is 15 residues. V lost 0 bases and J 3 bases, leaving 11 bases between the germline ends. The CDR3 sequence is CASSIELVAKETQYF. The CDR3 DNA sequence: TGTGCCAGTAGTATAGAGCTAGTCGCGAAAGAGACCCAGTACTTC.

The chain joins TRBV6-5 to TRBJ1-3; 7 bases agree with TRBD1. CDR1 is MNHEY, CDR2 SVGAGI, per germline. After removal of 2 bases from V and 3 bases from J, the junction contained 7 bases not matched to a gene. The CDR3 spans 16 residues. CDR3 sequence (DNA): TGTGCCAGCAGTTACCGGAGGGGGCGCGGTGGAAACACCATATATTTT. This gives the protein CASSYRRGRGGNTIYF.

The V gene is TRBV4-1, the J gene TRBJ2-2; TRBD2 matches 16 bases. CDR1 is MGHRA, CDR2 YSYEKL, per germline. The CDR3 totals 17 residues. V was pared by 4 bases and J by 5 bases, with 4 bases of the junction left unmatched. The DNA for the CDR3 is TGCGCCAGCAGCCGAACGGGACTAGCGGGGGGGACCGGGGAGCTGTTTTTT. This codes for CASSRTGLAGGTGELFF.

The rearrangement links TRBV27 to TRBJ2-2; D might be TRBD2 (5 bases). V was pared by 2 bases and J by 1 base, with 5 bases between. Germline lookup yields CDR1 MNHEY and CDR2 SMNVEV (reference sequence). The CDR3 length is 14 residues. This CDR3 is CASSLRENTGELFF. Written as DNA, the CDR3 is TGTGCCAGCAGTTTACGGGAGAACACCGGGGAGCTGTTTTTT.

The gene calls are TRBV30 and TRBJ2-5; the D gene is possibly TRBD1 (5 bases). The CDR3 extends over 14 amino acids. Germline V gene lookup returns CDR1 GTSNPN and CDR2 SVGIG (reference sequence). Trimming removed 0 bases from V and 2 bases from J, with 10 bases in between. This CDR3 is CAWSVIGVQETQYF. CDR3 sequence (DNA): TGTGCCTGGAGTGTCATAGGGGTTCAAGAGACCCAGTACTTC.

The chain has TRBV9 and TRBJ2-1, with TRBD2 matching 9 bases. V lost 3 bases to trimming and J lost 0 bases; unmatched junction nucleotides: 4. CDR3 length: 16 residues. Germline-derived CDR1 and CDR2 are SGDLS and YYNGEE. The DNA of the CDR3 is TGTGCCAGCAGCGGACTTAGCGGGAGCTCCTACAATGAGCAGTTCTTC. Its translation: CASSGLSGSSYNEQFF.

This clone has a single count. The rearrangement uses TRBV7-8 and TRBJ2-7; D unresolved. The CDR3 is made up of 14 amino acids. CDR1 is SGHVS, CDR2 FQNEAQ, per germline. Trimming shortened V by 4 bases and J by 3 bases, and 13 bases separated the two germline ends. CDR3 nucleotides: TGTGCCAGCAGCTCTAGTGGAAAAATCTACGAGCAGTACTTC. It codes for CASSSSGKIYEQYF.

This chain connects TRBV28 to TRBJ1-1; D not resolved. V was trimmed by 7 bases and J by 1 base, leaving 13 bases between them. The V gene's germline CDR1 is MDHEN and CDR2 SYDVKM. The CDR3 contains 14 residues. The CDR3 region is CASTHLRPNTEAFF. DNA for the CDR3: TGTGCCAGCACACACTTGCGGCCGAACACTGAAGCTTTCTTT.

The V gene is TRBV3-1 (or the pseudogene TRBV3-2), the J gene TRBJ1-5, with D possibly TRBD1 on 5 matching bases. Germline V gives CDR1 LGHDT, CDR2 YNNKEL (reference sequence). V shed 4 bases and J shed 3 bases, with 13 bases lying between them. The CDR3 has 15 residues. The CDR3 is CASSRTRQSNQPQHF. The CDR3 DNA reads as TGTGCCAGCAGCCGAACCAGACAGTCCAATCAGCCCCAGCATTTT.

DNA of the CDR3: TGTGCCAGCAGTCCCCAGGCAGGGTCCTACGAGCAGTACTTC. It codes for CASSPQAGSYEQYF. The J gene is TRBJ2-7, the V gene TRBV27, with D perhaps matching TRBD1 (5 bases). The length of the CDR3 is 14 residues. V lost 5 bases and J 1 base, leaving 12 bases between the germline ends. Germline CDR1 reads MNHEY; CDR2 reads SMNVEV (reference sequence).

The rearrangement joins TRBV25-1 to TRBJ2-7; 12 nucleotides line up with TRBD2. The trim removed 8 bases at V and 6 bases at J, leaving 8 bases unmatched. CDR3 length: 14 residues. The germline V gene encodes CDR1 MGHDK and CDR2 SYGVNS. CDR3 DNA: TGTGCCAGCGCCCCATCTAGCGGGAGGGCCGAGCAGTACTTC. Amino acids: CASAPSSGRAEQYF.

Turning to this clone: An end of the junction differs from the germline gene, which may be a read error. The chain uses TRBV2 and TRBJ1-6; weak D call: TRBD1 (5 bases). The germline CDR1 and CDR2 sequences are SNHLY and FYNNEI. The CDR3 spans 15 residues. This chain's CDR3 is CASSGGPSNNSPLHF. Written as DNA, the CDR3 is TGTGCCAGCAGTGGGGGCCCCTCCAATAATTCACCCCTCCACTTT.

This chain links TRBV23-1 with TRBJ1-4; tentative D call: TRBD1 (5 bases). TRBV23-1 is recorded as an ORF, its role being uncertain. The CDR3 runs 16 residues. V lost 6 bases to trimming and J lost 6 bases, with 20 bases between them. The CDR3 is CASSPSETGLDEKLFF. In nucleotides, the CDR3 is TGCGCCAGCAGCCCCTCGGAAACAGGTCTCGATGAAAAACTGTTTTTT.

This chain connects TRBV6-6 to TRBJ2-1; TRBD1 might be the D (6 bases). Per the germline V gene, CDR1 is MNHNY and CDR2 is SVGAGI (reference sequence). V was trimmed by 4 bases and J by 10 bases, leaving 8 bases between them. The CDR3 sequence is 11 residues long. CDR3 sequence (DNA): TGTGCCAGCAGTTCTACAGGGGAGCAGTTCTTC. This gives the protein CASSSTGEQFF.

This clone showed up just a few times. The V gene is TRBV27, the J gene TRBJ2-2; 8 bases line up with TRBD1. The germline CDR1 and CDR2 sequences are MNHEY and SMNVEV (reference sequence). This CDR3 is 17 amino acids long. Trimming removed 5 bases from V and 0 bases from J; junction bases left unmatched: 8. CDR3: CASSPDRVGSNTGELFF. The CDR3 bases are TGTGCCAGCAGTCCGGACAGGGTAGGGTCGAACACCGGGGAGCTGTTTTTT.

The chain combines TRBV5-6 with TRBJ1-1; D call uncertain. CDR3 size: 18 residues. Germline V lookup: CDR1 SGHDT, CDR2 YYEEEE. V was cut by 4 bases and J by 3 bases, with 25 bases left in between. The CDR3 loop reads CASSADTTRPRMDTEAFF. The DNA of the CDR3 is TGTGCCAGCAGCGCCGACACCACTCGCCCCCGGATGGACACTGAAGCTTTCTTT.

CDR3 nucleotide sequence: TGTGCCAGCAGCCCGCGGACTAGCGGGAGCTACGAGCAGTACTTC. Protein sequence: CASSPRTSGSYEQYF. The gene calls are TRBV7-8 and TRBJ2-7; 13 bases map to TRBD2. Germline V gene lookup returns CDR1 SGHVS and CDR2 FQNEAQ. Unmatched junction bases numbered 4, after V lost 5 bases and J lost 3 bases. This CDR3 has 15 amino acids.

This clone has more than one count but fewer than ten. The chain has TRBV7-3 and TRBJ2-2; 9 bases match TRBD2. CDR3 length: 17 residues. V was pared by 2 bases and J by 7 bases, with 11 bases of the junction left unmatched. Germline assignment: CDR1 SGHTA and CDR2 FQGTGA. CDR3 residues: CASSLDGVAGENGELFF. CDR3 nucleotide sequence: TGTGCCAGCAGCTTAGATGGAGTAGCGGGAGAGAACGGGGAGCTGTTTTTT.

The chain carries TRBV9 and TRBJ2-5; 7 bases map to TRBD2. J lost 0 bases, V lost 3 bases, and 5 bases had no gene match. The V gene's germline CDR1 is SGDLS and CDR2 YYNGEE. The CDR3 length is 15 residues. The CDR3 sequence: CASSEGGMYQETQYF. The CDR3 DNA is TGTGCCAGCAGCGAGGGAGGGATGTACCAAGAGACCCAGTACTTC. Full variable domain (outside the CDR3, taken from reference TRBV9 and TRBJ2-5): DSGVTQTPKHLITATGQRVTLRCSPRSGDLSVYWYQQSLDQGLQFLIQYYNGEERAKGNILERFSAQQFPDLHSELNLSSLELGDSALYFCASSEGGMYQETQYFGPGTRLLVL.

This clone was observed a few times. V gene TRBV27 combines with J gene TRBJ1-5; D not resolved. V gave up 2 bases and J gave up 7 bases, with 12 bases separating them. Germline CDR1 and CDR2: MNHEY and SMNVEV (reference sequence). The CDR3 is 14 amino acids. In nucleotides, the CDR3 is TGTGCCAGCAGTTTAATACGAGGCGGCCAGCCCCAGCATTTT. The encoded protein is CASSLIRGGQPQHF.

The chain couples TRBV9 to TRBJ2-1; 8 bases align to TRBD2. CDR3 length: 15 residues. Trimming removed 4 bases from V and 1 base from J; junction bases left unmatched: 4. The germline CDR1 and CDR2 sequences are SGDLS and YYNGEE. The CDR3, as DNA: TGTGCCAGCAGCCTTAGCGGGGAATCCTACAATGAGCAGTTCTTC. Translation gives CASSLSGESYNEQFF.

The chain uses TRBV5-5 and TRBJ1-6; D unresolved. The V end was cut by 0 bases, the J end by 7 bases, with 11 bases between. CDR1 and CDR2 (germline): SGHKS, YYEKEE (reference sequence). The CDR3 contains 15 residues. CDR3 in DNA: TGTGCCAGCAGCTTGGCTCGGCGGCCAAATTCACCCCTCCACTTT. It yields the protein CASSLARRPNSPLHF.

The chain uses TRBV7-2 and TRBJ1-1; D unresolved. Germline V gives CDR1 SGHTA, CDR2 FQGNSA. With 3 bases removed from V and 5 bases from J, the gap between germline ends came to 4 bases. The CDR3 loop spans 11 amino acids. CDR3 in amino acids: CASSFYTEAFF. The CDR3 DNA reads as TGTGCCAGCAGCTTCTATACTGAAGCTTTCTTT.

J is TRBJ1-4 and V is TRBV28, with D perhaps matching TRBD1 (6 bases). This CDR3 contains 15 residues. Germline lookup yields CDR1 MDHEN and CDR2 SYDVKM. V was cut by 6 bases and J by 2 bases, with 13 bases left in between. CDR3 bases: TGTGCCAGCAGATCCCAGGGGAGCACTAATGAAAAACTGTTTTTT. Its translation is CASRSQGSTNEKLFF.

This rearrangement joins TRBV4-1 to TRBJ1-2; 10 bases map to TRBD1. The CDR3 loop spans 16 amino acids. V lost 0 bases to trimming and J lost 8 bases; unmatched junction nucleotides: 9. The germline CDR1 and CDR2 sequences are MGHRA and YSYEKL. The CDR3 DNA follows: TGCGCCAGCAGCCAAGAGGAAAGGACAGGGGGAATAGGCTACACCTTC. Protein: CASSQEERTGGIGYTF.